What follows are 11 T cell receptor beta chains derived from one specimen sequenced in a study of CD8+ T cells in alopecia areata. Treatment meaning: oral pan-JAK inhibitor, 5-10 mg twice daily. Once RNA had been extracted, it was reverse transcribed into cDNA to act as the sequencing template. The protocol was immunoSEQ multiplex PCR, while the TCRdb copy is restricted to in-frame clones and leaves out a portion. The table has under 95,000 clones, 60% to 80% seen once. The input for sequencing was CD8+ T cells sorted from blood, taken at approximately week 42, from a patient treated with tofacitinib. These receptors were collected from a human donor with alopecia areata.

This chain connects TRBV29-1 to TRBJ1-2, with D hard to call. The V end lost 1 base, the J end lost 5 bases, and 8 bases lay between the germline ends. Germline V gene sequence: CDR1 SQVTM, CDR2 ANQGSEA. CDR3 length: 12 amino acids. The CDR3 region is CSVEGEGYGYTF. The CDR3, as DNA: TGCAGCGTTGAAGGGGAGGGTTATGGCTACACCTTC.

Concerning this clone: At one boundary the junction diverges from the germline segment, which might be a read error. The CDR3 bases are TGTGCCAGCAGCCAAGATCGGGGTTTGGAGGCAGGGGGTGACTTC. This encodes CASSQDRGLEAGGDF. V and J are TRBV4-2 and TRBJ2-7; the match to TRBD1 covers 7 bases. CDR3 size: 15 residues. Looked up from germline, CDR1 is LGHNA and CDR2 is YNFKEQ.

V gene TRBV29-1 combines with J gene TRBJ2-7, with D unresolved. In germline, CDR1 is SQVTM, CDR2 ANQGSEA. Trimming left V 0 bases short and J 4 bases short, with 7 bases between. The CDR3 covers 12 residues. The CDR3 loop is CSVEEGKYEQYF. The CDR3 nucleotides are TGCAGCGTTGAAGAGGGTAAATACGAGCAGTACTTC.

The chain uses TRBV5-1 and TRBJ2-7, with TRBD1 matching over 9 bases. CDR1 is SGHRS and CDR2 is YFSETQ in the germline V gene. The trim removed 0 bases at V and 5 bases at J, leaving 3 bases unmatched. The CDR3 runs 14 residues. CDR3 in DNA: TGCGCCAGCAGCTTGGGGGACAGGGCCGACGAGCAGTACTTC. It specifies CASSLGDRADEQYF.

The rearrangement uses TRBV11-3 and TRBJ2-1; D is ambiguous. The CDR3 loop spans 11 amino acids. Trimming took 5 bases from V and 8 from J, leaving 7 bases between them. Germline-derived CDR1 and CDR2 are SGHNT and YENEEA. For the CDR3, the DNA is TGTGCCAGCAGCATCCTAGATGAGCAGTTCTTC. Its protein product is CASSILDEQFF. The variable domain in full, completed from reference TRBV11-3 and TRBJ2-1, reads EAGVVQSPRYKIIEKKQPVAFWCNPISGHNTLYWYLQNLGQGPELLIRYENEEAVDDSQLPKDRFSAERLKGVDSTLKIQPAELGDSAVYLCASSILDEQFFGPGTRLTVL.

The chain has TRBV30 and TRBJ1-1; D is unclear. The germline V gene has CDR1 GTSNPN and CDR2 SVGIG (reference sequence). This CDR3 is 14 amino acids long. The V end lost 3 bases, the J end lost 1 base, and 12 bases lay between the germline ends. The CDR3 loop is CAWSLGQRNTEAFF. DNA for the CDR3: TGTGCCTGGAGCCTTGGGCAGAGGAACACTGAAGCTTTCTTT.

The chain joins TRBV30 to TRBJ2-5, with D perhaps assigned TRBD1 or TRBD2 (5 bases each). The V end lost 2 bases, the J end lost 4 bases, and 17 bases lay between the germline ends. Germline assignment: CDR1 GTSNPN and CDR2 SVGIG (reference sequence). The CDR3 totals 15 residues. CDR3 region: CAWSTRDATLETQYF. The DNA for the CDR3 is TGTGCCTGGAGTACCCGGGACGCTACACTAGAGACCCAGTACTTC.

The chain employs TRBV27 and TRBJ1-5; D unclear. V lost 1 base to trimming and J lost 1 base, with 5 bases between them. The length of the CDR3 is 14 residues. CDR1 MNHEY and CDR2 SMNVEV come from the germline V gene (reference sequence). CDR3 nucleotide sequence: TGTGCCAGCAGTTTATACGGCAGCAATCAGCCCCAGCATTTT. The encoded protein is CASSLYGSNQPQHF.

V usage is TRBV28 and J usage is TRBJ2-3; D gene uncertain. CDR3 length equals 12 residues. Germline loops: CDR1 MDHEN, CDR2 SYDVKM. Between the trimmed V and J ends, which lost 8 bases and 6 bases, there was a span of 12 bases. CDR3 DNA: TGTGCCAGCCGAACCCCGGGTGATACGCAGTATTTT. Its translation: CASRTPGDTQYF.

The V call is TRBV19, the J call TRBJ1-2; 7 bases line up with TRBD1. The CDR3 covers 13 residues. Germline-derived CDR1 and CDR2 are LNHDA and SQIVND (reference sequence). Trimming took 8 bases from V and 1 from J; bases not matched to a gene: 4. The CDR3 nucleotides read TGTGCCAGTGCACAGGGGATTAACTATGGCTACACCTTC. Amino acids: CASAQGINYGYTF.

CDR3 in amino acids: CSVARGPLQETQYF. CDR3 sequence (DNA): TGCAGCGTTGCGCGGGGGCCGCTCCAAGAGACCCAGTACTTC. The chain joins TRBV29-1 to TRBJ2-5; tentative D call: TRBD2 (7 bases). The ends were cut back, 4 bases at V and 1 base at J, with 13 bases in the middle. This CDR3 contains 14 residues. Germline CDR1 reads SQVTM; CDR2 reads ANQGSEA.